This record looks at one T cell receptor (beta chain) sequence and its context. Antigen unknown. Some clones are missing from TCRdb's copy, which holds only in-frame ones; the method was immunoSEQ multiplex PCR. The sample includes approximately 71,000 clones, approximately 88% of them seen just once. This entry is derived from a study of graft-versus-host responses after intestinal transplantation. Study-wide background: Anti-thymocyte globulin induction was given to all recipients, followed by tacrolimus and steroids for 2 to 3 years.

This CDR3 is built from 15 residues. The junction had 7 bases not matched to a gene; V was cut back by 5 bases and J by 2 bases. CDR1 and CDR2 from the germline V gene are MNHEY and SVGAGI. The chain combines TRBV6-5 with TRBJ2-5, with 8 nucleotides matching TRBD2. The source was unstimulated CD8+ T cells sorted from spleen or lymph node cells, collected before intestinal transplant. This receptor was obtained from a human donor who received an intestinal transplant. CDR3 sequence: CASSTAGGRQETQYF. Written as DNA, the CDR3 is TGTGCCAGCAGTACGGCGGGAGGCCGGCAAGAGACCCAGTACTTC.